This TCR beta chain was identified in a study of blood T cells in healthy people across ages. Study-level findings and limits: Older individuals had lower TCR beta diversity per million T cells (the decline was roughly linear).

CDR1 is DFQATT, CDR2 SNEGSKA, per germline (reference sequence). There are 20 residues in the CDR3. Trimming removed 6 bases from V and 5 bases from J; junction bases left unmatched: 27. A second PCR, run for about 7 to 11 cycles, used a sample-barcoded 5' primer plus a J-beta primer mix. Via MiXCR, TCRdb re-called the 5' RACE reads, giving one row per CDR3 protein. This table holds roughly 1.9 million distinct CDR3 sequences, about two fifths found once. This clonotype was counted a few times. Antigen specificity is unknown. The chain joins TRBV20-1 to TRBJ2-5; 10 nucleotides align to TRBD2. The sample was blood. This receptor was obtained from a human donor in good health. The CDR3 sequence: CSAVQLGGSGGTSVWETQYF. CDR3 bases: TGCAGTGCCGTCCAACTAGGCGGTAGTGGGGGGACTAGCGTTTGGGAGACCCAGTACTTC.